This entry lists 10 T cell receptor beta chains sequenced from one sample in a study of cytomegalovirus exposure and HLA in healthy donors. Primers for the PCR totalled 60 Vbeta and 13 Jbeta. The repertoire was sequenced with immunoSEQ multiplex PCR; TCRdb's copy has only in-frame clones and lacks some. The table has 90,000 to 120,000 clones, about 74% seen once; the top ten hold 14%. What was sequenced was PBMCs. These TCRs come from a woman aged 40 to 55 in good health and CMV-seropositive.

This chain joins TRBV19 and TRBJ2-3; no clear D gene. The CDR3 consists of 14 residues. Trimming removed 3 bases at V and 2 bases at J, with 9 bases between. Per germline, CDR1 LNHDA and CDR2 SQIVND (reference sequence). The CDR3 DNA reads TGTGCCAGTAGTATCCCCCCCCACACAGATACGCAGTATTTT. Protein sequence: CASSIPPHTDTQYF.

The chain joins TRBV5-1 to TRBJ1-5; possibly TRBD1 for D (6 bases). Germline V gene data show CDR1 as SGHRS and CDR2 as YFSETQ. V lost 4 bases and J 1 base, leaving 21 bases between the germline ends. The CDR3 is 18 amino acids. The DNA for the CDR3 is TGCGCCAGCAGCCTGGGCCCTTTAAGGGGGTTAAGCAATCAGCCCCAGCATTTT. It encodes CASSLGPLRGLSNQPQHF. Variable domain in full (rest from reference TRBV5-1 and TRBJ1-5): KAGVTQTPRYLIKTRGQQVTLSCSPISGHRSVSWYQQTPGQGLQFLFEYFSETQRNKGNFPGRFSGRQFSNSRSEMNVSTLELGDSALYLCASSLGPLRGLSNQPQHFGDGTRLSIL.

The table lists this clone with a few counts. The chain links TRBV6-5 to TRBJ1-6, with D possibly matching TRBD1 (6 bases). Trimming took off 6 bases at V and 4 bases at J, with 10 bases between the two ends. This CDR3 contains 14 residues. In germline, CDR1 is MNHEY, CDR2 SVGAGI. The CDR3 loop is CASRTGQYNSPLHF. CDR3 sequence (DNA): TGTGCCAGCAGAACAGGACAGTATAATTCACCCCTCCACTTT.

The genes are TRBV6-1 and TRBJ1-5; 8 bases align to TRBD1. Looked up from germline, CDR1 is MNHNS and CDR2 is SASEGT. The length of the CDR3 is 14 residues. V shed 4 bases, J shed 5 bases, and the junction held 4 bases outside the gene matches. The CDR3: CASSGTGFHQPQHF. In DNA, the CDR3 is TGTGCCAGCAGTGGGACAGGGTTTCATCAGCCCCAGCATTTT.

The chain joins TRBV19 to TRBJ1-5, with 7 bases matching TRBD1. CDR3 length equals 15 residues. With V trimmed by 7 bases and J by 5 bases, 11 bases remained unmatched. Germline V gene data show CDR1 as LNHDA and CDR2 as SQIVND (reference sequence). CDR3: CASTGQRGVHQPQHF. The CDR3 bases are TGTGCCAGTACGGGACAGAGGGGCGTACATCAGCCCCAGCATTTT.

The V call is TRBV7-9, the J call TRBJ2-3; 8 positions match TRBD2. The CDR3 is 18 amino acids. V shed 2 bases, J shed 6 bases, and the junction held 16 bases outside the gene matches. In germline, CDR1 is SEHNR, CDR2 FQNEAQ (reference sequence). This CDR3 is CASSLQFRFRLATDTQYF. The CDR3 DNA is TGTGCCAGCAGCTTACAGTTTCGGTTTCGACTAGCGACGGATACGCAGTATTTT.

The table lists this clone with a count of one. The CDR3 nucleotides are TGTGCCAGCAGCTTAAATGGGGCGCAGGAAAAACTGTTTTTT. It yields the protein CASSLNGAQEKLFF. The V and J genes are TRBV7-9 and TRBJ1-4, with a weak D call TRBD1 (5 bases). The germline gives CDR1 SEHNR, CDR2 FQNEAQ (reference sequence). V gave up 2 bases and J gave up 8 bases, with 12 bases separating them. This CDR3 is built from 14 residues.

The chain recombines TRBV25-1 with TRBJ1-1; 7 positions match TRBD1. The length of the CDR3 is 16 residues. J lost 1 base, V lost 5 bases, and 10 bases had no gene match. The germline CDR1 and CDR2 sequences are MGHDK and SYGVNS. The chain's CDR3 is CASSTHGRGRNTEAFF. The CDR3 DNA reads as TGTGCCAGCAGTACTCACGGGAGGGGGCGGAACACTGAAGCTTTCTTT. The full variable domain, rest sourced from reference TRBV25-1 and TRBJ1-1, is EADIYQTPRYLVIGTGKKITLECSQTMGHDKMYWYQQDPGMELHLIHYSYGVNSTEKGDLSSESTVSRIRTEHFPLTLESARPSHTSQYLCASSTHGRGRNTEAFFGQGTRLTVV.

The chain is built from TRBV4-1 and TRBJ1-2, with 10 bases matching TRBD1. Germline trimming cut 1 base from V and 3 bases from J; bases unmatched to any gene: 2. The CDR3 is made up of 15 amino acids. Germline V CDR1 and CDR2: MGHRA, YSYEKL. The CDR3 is CASSQVGTGDYGYTF. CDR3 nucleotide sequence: TGCGCCAGCAGCCAAGTTGGGACAGGGGACTATGGCTACACCTTC.

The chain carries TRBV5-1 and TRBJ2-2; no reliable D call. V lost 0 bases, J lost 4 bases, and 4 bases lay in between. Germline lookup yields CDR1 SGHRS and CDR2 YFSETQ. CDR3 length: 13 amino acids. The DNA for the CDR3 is TGCGCCAGCAGCTTGGCCGTCACCGGGGAGCTGTTTTTT. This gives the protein CASSLAVTGELFF. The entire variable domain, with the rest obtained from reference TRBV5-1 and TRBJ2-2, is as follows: KAGVTQTPRYLIKTRGQQVTLSCSPISGHRSVSWYQQTPGQGLQFLFEYFSETQRNKGNFPGRFSGRQFSNSRSEMNVSTLELGDSALYLCASSLAVTGELFFGEGSRLTVL.